The clone carrying this T cell receptor delta chain was counted only a few times. This entry belongs to a study of gamma-delta chains in newborns, infants, children. Across the study: Microbial exposure reportedly drives polyclonal innate γδ T cell expansion after birth.

TCRdb reprocessed the reads through CATT. The table shows roughly 9,900 delta-chain clones, with around 8.2% occurring only once. This CDR3 region has 18 residues. Unmatched junction bases numbered 5, after V lost 0 bases and J lost 1 base. From germline, CDR1 is GEAIGNYY and CDR2 EKD. The clonotype originates from a child who was a newborn, infant or young child, either healthy, febrile or measles-vaccinated (not recorded which). Sequencing input: blood. The rearrangement joins TRDV2 to TRDJ3; 7 nucleotides line up with TRDD3. The CDR3 DNA sequence: TGTGCCTGTGACACCGGGGATATACGGTCCTGGGACACCCGACAGATGTTTTTC. The encoded protein is CACDTGDIRSWDTRQMFF.